The 23 T cell receptor beta chains presented below share a single source sample, sequenced in a study of T cells in Graves' hyperthyroidism and ophthalmopathy. Amplified regions were TCR beta CDR3 sequences from RNA transcripts. The HTBI primer set served for first-round RT-PCR of the TCR CDR3. MiXCR, applied by TCRdb to the multiplex PCR reads, yields one record per CDR3 protein. The repertoire holds about 350,000 distinct CDR3 sequences, over 15% seen once, with around 15% in the top ten. Input material: blood. These receptors were obtained from a woman between 40 and 55 years old with Graves' ophthalmopathy.

This clonotype was observed many times. This chain uses TRBV11-1 with TRBJ1-1; D call uncertain. Germline V gives CDR1 SGHAT, CDR2 FQDESV (reference sequence). CDR3 length: 16 amino acids. Trimming pared 5 bases from V and 0 bases from J, leaving 16 bases between. CDR3 in DNA: TGTGCCAGCAGCGTCCTGACGGAGAAATTGAACACTGAAGCTTTCTTT. It encodes CASSVLTEKLNTEAFF.

This clonotype was recorded a few times. It may be a read error: a sequence one base away is much more abundant. This chain links TRBV5-1 with TRBJ2-5; 7 nucleotides align to TRBD2. The V gene end was trimmed by 4 bases and the J gene end by 8 bases; junction bases not matched to a gene: 5. CDR3 length: 12 amino acids. CDR1 and CDR2 from the germline V gene are SGHRS and YFSETQ. As DNA, the CDR3 is TGCGCCAGCAGCCTAGAGCGGGATACCCAGTACTTC. This sequence encodes CASSLERDTQYF.

The rearrangement joins TRBV28 to TRBJ2-4; 8 bases match TRBD2. There are 13 residues in the CDR3. The junction had 10 bases not matched to a gene; V was cut back by 3 bases and J by 15 bases. Germline V gives CDR1 MDHEN, CDR2 SYDVKM. CDR3 coding DNA: TGTGCCAGCAGTTTCCTCGGGGGGGGGTGGGCGTACTTC. It codes for CASSFLGGGWAYF. Based on the CDR3 plus reference TRBV28 and TRBJ2-4, the full variable domain is DVKVTQSSRYLVKRTGEKVFLECVQDMDHENMFWYRQDPGLGLRLIYFSYDVKMKEKGDIPEGYSVSREKKERFSLILESASTNQTSMYLCASSFLGGGWAYFGAGTRLSVL.

J is TRBJ2-7 and V is TRBV30, with D possibly matching TRBD2 (6 bases). Trimming removed 2 bases at V and 7 bases at J, with 24 bases between. In germline, CDR1 is GTSNPN, CDR2 SVGIG (reference sequence). The CDR3 sequence is 16 residues long. CDR3 in DNA: TGTGCCTGGAGTACCATCGAGGACACGGGACGGGGGGAGCAGTACTTC. Encoded protein: CAWSTIEDTGRGEQYF.

The sample holds many counts of this clonotype. The J gene is TRBJ1-1, the V gene TRBV20-1; D may be TRBD1 (6 bases). Germline V gene lookup returns CDR1 DFQATT and CDR2 SNEGSKA (reference sequence). Trimming shortened V by 6 bases and J by 1 base, and 12 bases separated the two germline ends. The length of the CDR3 is 13 residues. CDR3 sequence reads: CSALGQANTEAFF. CDR3 nucleotide sequence: TGCAGTGCCCTGGGACAAGCGAACACTGAAGCTTTCTTT.

This clonotype has ten or more counts. The gene calls are TRBV20-1 and TRBJ2-7; weak D call: TRBD2 (5 bases). Germline values: CDR1 DFQATT, CDR2 SNEGSKA (reference sequence). V lost 6 bases and J lost 4, with 22 bases in between. The CDR3 is 15 amino acids. The CDR3 nucleotides read TGCAGTGCCCCGGGAAAAAAGAGCATTACTTACGAGCAGTACTTC. Translation: CSAPGKKSITYEQYF.

This clonotype came up many times. The chain couples TRBV12-3 or TRBV12-4 to TRBJ2-7; 7 bases fit TRBD2. The V and J ends lost 3 bases and 4 bases, in that order; junction bases with no gene match: 6. The CDR3 is made up of 14 amino acids. CDR3 nucleotides: TGTGCCAGCAGTTTGCGGGAGATAGAGTACGAGCAGTACTTC. Residues: CASSLREIEYEQYF.

This clonotype was seen at least ten times. The J gene is TRBJ1-1, the V gene TRBV29-1, with TRBD1 matching over 7 bases. The CDR3 extends over 14 amino acids. Germline CDR1 reads SQVTM; CDR2 reads ANQGSEA. Trimming removed 7 bases from V and 0 bases from J; junction bases left unmatched: 8. In nucleotides, the CDR3 is TGCAGCGCGGGGGACAGACACATGAACACTGAAGCTTTCTTT. Its translation: CSAGDRHMNTEAFF.

The table lists this clonotype with many counts. The chain couples TRBV5-6 to TRBJ1-1; perhaps TRBD1 as D (5 bases). The V and J ends lost 4 bases and 2 bases respectively, with 15 bases between them. The CDR3 covers 15 residues. Germline V gene sequence: CDR1 SGHDT, CDR2 YYEEEE. The DNA of the CDR3 is TGTGCCAGCAGCCCGAAGGGGACGCTTAACACTGAAGCTTTCTTT. Amino acids: CASSPKGTLNTEAFF.

The table lists this clonotype with a few counts. The rearrangement uses TRBV19 and TRBJ2-7; D may be TRBD1 or TRBD2 (5 bases each). This CDR3 spans 14 amino acids. Per germline, CDR1 LNHDA and CDR2 SQIVND (reference sequence). V shed 3 bases and J shed 6 bases, with 15 bases lying between them. CDR3 nucleotides: TGTGCCAGTAGTATCGTACCCGGGGCGGGCGAGCAGTACTTC. Translated: CASSIVPGAGEQYF. Variable domain in full (rest from reference TRBV19 and TRBJ2-7): DGGITQSPKYLFRKEGQNVTLSCEQNLNHDAMYWYRQDPGQGLRLIYYSQIVNDFQKGDIAEGYSVSREKKESFPLTVTSAQKNPTAFYLCASSIVPGAGEQYFGPGTRLTVT.

This clonotype was picked up many times. V usage is TRBV30 and J usage is TRBJ2-7; D uncertain. Germline CDR1 and CDR2: GTSNPN and SVGIG (reference sequence). The CDR3 is 12 amino acids. V was trimmed by 4 bases and J by 4 bases, leaving 11 bases between them. CDR3 in DNA: TGTGCCTGGACCGCCGGACCTTACGAGCAGTACTTC. It translates to CAWTAGPYEQYF.

Concerning this clonotype: A read error may produce the germline difference seen at one junction end. J is TRBJ1-5 and V is TRBV6-1; the D gene is possibly TRBD1 (5 bases). Germline CDR1 reads MNHNS; CDR2 reads SASEGT. This CDR3 is built from 15 residues. The CDR3 region is CASSEGRGVNQPQLF. CDR3 sequence (DNA): TGTGCCAGCAGTGAAGGTCGAGGGGTTAATCAGCCCCAGCTTTTT.

V and J are TRBV6-1 and TRBJ2-7; TRBD1 agrees at 10 bases. V was clipped by 6 bases and J by 6 bases; unmatched bases: 8. CDR3 length: 14 amino acids. Germline V gives CDR1 MNHNS, CDR2 SASEGT. CDR3 nucleotide sequence: TGTGCCAGCAGCCCGGGACAGGGGATTGGCGAGCAGTACTTC. The encoded protein is CASSPGQGIGEQYF.

The J gene is TRBJ1-1, the V gene TRBV7-2; D is uncertain. This CDR3 has 11 residues. The germline V gene encodes CDR1 SGHTA and CDR2 FQGNSA. Trimming shortened V by 2 bases and J by 6 bases, and 4 bases separated the two germline ends. As DNA, the CDR3 is TGTGCCAGCAGCTTATTCCCTGAAGCTTTCTTT. This translates into CASSLFPEAFF.

This clonotype was found many times. V usage is TRBV4-1 and J usage is TRBJ2-6; 7 positions agree with TRBD1. The CDR3 has 17 amino acids. Germline V CDR1 and CDR2: MGHRA, YSYEKL. Germline trimming cut 4 bases from V and 2 bases from J; bases unmatched to any gene: 8. The CDR3 reads CASSLLPGGTGANVLTF. The CDR3 DNA follows: TGCGCCAGCAGCCTTCTTCCAGGGGGAACTGGGGCCAACGTCCTGACTTTC.

This clonotype was picked up many times. The V gene is TRBV6-1, the J gene TRBJ2-7; 9 bases agree with TRBD2. V lost 3 bases to trimming and J lost 1 base; unmatched junction nucleotides: 13. CDR3 length: 18 amino acids. CDR1 is MNHNS and CDR2 is SASEGT in the germline V gene. The CDR3 DNA sequence: TGTGCCAGCAGTGAGCGGACATGGTGGCTAGCGGGATCCTACGAGCAGTACTTC. This translates into CASSERTWWLAGSYEQYF.

This clonotype was found a few times. The chain has TRBV11-2 and TRBJ2-2; 7 nucleotides align to TRBD1. With V trimmed by 3 bases and J by 1 base, 5 bases remained unmatched. Germline V lookup: CDR1 SGHAT, CDR2 FQNNGV. The CDR3 extends over 16 amino acids. CDR3 sequence: CASSFRAGGNTGELFF. Written as DNA, the CDR3 is TGTGCCAGCAGCTTTAGGGCAGGGGGGAACACCGGGGAGCTGTTTTTT.

This clonotype was counted at least ten times. The genes are TRBV19 and TRBJ1-2; possible D gene TRBD1, 5 bases. The V gene lost 9 bases and the J gene lost 2 bases, with 22 bases spanning the gap. The CDR3 totals 16 residues. The germline gives CDR1 LNHDA, CDR2 SQIVND (reference sequence). The CDR3 bases are TGTGCCAGCAGCCCGGTGGGGACCCAGACGAACTATGGCTACACCTTC. Residues: CASSPVGTQTNYGYTF.

In its sample, this clonotype was seen many times. The V call is TRBV20-1, the J call TRBJ2-6; D gene ambiguous. V lost 3 bases, J lost 2 bases, and 14 bases lay in between. The length of the CDR3 is 16 residues. Germline V gene lookup returns CDR1 DFQATT and CDR2 SNEGSKA (reference sequence). CDR3 in DNA: TGCAGTGCTAGTAGGGCGGCAGGAGCTGGGGCCAACGTCCTGACTTTC. This sequence encodes CSASRAAGAGANVLTF.

The rearrangement joins TRBV27 to TRBJ1-3, with a weak D call TRBD1 (6 bases). The CDR3 length is 15 residues. Germline V gene sequence: CDR1 MNHEY, CDR2 SMNVEV (reference sequence). V was trimmed by 6 bases and J by 3 bases, leaving 15 bases between them. CDR3 DNA sequence: TGTGCCAGCAGCCGACACGGACAGTATGGAAACACCATATATTTT. This codes for CASSRHGQYGNTIYF.

This clonotype showed up many times. The chain employs TRBV6-4 and TRBJ2-1; the D is unclear. Germline lookup yields CDR1 MRHNA and CDR2 SNTAGT. V lost 1 base to trimming and J lost 0 bases, with 1 base between them. The CDR3 is 13 residues long. The CDR3 DNA reads as TGTGCCAGCAGTGACTACTCCTACAATGAGCAGTTCTTC. It yields the protein CASSDYSYNEQFF.

The table lists this clonotype with many counts. Relative to the germline gene, one junction end is altered; a read error may explain this. V and J are TRBV28 and TRBJ2-1; TRBD2 aligns across 7 bases. Germline CDR1 is MDHEN and CDR2 is SYDVKM. This CDR3 spans 16 amino acids. CDR3 sequence: CASSLSAGATYNEQFF. CDR3 nucleotide sequence: TGTGCCAGCAGTTTATCCGCGGGAGCAACCTATAATGAGCAGTTCTTC.

This clonotype has a count of ten or more. A read error is possible here, since a much larger clone lies one base away. V is TRBV6-1 and J is TRBJ2-2; TRBD2 matches 7 bases. Per the germline V gene, CDR1 is MNHNS and CDR2 is SASEGT. The CDR3 contains 14 residues. For the CDR3, the DNA is TGTGCCAGCAGGCCGGGGCCCCGGGGAGGGGAGCCGTTTTTT. Amino acids: CASRPGPRGGEPFF.